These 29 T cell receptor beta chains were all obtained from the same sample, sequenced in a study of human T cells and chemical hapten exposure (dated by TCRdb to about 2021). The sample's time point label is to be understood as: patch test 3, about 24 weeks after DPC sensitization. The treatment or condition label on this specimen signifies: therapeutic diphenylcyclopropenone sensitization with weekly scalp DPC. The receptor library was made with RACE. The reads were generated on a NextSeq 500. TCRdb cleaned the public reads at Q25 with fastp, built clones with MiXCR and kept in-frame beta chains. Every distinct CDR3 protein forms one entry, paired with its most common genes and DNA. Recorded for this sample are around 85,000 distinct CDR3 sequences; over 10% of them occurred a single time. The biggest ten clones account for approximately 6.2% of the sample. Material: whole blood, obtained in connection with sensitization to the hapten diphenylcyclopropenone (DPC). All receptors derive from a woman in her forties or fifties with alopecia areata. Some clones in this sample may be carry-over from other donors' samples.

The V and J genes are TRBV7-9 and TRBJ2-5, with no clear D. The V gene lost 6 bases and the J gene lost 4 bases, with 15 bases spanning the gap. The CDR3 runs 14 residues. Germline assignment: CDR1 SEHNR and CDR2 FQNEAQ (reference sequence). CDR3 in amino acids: CASSPASPGETQYF. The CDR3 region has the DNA TGTGCCAGCAGTCCTGCGTCCCCTGGAGAGACCCAGTACTTC.

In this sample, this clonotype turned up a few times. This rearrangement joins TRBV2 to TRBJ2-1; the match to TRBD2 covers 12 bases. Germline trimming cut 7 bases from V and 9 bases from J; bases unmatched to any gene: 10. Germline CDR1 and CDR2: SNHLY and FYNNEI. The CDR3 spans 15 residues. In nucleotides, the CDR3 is TGTGCCAGCACCCCCGGGCTAGCGGGAGGGTTTGAGCAGTTCTTC. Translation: CASTPGLAGGFEQFF.

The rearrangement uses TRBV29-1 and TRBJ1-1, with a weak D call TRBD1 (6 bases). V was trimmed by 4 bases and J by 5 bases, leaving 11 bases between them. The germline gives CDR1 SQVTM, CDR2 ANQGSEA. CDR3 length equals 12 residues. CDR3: CSVVSGATEAFF. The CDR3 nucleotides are TGCAGCGTTGTCTCAGGGGCGACTGAAGCTTTCTTT. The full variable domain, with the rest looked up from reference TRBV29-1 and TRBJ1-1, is SAVISQKPSRDICQRGTSLTIQCQVDSQVTMMFWYRQQPGQSLTLIATANQGSEATYESGFVIDKFPISRPNLTFSTLTVSNMSPEDSSIYLCSVVSGATEAFFGQGTRLTVV.

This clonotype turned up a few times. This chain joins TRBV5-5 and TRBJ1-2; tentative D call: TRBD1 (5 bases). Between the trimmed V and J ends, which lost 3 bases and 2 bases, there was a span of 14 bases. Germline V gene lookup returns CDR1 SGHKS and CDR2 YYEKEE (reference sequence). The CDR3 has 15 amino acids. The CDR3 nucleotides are TGTGCCAGCAGCTCAACCGGGACGGAAAACTATGGCTACACCTTC. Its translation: CASSSTGTENYGYTF. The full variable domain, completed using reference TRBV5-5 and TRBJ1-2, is DAGVTQSPTHLIKTRGQQVTLRCSPISGHKSVSWYQQVLGQGPQFIFQYYEKEERGRGNFPDRFSARQFPNYSSELNVNALLLGDSALYLCASSSTGTENYGYTFGSGTRLTVV.

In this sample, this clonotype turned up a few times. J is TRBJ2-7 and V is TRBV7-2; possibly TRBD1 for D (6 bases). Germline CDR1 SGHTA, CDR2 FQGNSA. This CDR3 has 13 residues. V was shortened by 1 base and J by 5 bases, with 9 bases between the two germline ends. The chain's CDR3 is CASSLVSGDEQYF. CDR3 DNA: TGTGCCAGCAGCTTAGTTTCAGGGGACGAGCAGTACTTC.

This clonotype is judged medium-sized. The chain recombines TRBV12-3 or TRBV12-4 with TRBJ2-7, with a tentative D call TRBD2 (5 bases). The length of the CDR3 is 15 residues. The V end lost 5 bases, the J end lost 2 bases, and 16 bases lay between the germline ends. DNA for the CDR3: TGTGCCAGCAGTCTAGGACTTTTAAGTCCCTACGAGCAGTACTTC. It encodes CASSLGLLSPYEQYF.

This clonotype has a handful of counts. In nucleotides, the CDR3 is TGTGCCAGCAGTTACAGACCTACGATTGAAGCTTTCTTT. Encoded protein: CASSYRPTIEAFF. The chain has TRBV12-3 or TRBV12-4 and TRBJ1-1; D is unresolved. The CDR3 extends over 13 amino acids. V was cut by 4 bases and J by 7 bases, with 13 bases left in between.

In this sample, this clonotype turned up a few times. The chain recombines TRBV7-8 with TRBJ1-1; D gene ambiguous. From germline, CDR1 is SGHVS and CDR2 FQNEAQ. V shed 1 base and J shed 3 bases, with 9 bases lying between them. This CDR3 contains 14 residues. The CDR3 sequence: CASSLGIPYTEAFF. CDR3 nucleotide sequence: TGTGCCAGCAGCTTAGGCATCCCGTACACTGAAGCTTTCTTT. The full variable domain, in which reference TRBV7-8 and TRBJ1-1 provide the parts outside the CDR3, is GAGVSQSPRYKVAKRGQDVALRCDPISGHVSLFWYQQALGQGPEFLTYFQNEAQLDKSGLPSDRFFAERPEGSVSTLKIQRTQQEDSAVYLCASSLGIPYTEAFFGQGTRLTVV.

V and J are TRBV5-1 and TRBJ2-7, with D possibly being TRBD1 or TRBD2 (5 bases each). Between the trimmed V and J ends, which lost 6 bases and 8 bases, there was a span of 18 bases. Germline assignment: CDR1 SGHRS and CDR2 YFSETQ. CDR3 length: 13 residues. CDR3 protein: CASTLPTEGQQYF. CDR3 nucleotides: TGCGCCAGCACACTACCGACAGAGGGGCAGCAGTACTTC.

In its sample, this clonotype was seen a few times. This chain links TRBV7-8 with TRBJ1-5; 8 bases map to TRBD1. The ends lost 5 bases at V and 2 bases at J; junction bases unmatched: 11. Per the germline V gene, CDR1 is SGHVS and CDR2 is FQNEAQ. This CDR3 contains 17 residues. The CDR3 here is CASSLRTGWERNQPQHF. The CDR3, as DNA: TGTGCCAGCAGCCTGAGGACAGGGTGGGAGCGCAATCAGCCCCAGCATTTT.

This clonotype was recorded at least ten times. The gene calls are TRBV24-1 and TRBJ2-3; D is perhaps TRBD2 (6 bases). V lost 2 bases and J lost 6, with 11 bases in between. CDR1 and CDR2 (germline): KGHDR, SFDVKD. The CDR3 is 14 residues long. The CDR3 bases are TGTGCCACCAGTGATTGGGACTCCCAGGATACGCAGTATTTT. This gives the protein CATSDWDSQDTQYF.

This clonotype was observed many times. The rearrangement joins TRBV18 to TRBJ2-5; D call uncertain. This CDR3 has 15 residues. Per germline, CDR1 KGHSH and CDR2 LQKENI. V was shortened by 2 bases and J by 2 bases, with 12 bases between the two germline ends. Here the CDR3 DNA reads TGTGCCAGCTCACCAATGGTTGGAGCTCAAGAGACCCAGTACTTC. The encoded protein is CASSPMVGAQETQYF.

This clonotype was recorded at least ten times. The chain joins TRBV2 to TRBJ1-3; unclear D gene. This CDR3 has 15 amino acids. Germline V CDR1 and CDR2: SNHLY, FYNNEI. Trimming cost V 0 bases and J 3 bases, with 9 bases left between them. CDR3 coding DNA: TGTGCCAGCAGTGAAGCGCGCATCGGTGGAAACACCATATATTTT. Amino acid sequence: CASSEARIGGNTIYF.

This CDR3 is CASSFGQGRETQYF. The CDR3 coding sequence is TGCGCCAGCAGCTTCGGACAGGGGAGAGAGACCCAGTACTTC. J is TRBJ2-5 and V is TRBV5-1; TRBD1 aligns across 9 bases. The CDR3 totals 14 residues. Trimming at V came to 2 bases and at J to 4 bases, leaving 3 bases not matched to a gene. The germline V gene has CDR1 SGHRS and CDR2 YFSETQ.

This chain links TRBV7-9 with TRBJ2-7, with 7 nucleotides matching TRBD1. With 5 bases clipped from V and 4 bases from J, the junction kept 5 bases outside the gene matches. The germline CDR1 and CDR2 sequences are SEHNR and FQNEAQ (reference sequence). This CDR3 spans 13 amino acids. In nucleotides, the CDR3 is TGTGCCAGCAGCCCGGGACAGCCTTACGAGCAGTACTTC. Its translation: CASSPGQPYEQYF.

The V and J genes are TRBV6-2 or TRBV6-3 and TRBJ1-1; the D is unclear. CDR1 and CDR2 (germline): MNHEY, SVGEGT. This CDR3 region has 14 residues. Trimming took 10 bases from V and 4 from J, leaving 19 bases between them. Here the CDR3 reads CATVSYAFSTEAFF. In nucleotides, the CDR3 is TGTGCCACCGTATCCTACGCCTTCTCCACTGAAGCTTTCTTT.

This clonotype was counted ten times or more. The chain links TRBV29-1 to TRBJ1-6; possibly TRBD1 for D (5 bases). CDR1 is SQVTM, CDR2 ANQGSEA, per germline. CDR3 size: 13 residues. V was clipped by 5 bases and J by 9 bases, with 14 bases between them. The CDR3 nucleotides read TGCAGCGTTCAGGGATCGAGTAGTTCACCCCTCCACTTT. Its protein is CSVQGSSSSPLHF.

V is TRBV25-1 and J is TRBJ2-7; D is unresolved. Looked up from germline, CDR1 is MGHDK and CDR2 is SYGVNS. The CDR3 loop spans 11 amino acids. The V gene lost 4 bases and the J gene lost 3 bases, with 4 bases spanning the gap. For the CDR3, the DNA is TGTGCCAGCAGTGCTGGCTACGAGCAGTACTTC. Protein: CASSAGYEQYF.

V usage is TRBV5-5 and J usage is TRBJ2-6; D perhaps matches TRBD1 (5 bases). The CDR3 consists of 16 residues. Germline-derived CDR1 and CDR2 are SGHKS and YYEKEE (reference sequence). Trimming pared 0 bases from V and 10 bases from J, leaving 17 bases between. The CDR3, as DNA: TGTGCCAGCAGCTTGGATCCAGGGCTGACGGTAAACGTCCTGACTTTC. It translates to CASSLDPGLTVNVLTF.

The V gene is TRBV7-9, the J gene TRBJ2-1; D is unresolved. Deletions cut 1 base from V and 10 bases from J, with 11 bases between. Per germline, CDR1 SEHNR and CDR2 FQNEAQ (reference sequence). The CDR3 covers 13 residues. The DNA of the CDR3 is TGTGCCAGCAGCTTAGAAGGAATAGGGGAGCAGTTCTTC. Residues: CASSLEGIGEQFF.

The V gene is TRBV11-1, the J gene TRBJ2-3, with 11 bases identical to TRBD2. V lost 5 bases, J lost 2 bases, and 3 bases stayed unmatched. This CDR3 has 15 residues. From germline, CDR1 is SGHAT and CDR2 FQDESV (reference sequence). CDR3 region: CASSQLAGDTDTQYF. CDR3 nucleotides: TGTGCCAGCAGCCAACTAGCGGGAGACACAGATACGCAGTATTTT.

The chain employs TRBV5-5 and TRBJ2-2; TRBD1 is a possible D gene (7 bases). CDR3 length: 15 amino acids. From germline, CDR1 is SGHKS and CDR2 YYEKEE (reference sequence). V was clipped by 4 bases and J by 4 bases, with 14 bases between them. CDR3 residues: CASSRETGPTGELFF. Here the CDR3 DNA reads TGTGCCAGCAGCCGGGAGACAGGGCCCACCGGGGAGCTGTTTTTT. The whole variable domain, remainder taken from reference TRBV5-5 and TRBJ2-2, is DAGVTQSPTHLIKTRGQQVTLRCSPISGHKSVSWYQQVLGQGPQFIFQYYEKEERGRGNFPDRFSARQFPNYSSELNVNALLLGDSALYLCASSRETGPTGELFFGEGSRLTVL.

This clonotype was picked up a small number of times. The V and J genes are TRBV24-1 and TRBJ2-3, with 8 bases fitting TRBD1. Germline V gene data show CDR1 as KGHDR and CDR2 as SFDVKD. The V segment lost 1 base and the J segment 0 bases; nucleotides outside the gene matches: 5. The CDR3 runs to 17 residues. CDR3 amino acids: CATSDFGQGPSTDTQYF. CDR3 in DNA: TGTGCCACCAGTGATTTTGGACAGGGACCTAGCACAGATACGCAGTATTTT.

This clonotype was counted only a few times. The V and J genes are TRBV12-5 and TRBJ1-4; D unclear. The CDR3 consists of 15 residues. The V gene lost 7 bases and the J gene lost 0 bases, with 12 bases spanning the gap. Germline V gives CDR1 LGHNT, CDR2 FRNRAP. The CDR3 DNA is TGTGCTAGTGCCCCAACGACCGCAACTAATGAAAAACTGTTTTTT. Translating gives CASAPTTATNEKLFF.

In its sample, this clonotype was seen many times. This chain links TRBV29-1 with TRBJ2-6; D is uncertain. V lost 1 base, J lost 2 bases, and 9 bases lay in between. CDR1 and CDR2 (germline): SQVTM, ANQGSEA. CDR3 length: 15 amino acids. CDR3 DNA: TGCAGCGTTGAAGGAGGAGAGGCTGGGGCCAACGTCCTGACTTTC. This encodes CSVEGGEAGANVLTF. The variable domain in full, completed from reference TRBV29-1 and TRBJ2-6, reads SAVISQKPSRDICQRGTSLTIQCQVDSQVTMMFWYRQQPGQSLTLIATANQGSEATYESGFVIDKFPISRPNLTFSTLTVSNMSPEDSSIYLCSVEGGEAGANVLTFGAGSRLTVL.

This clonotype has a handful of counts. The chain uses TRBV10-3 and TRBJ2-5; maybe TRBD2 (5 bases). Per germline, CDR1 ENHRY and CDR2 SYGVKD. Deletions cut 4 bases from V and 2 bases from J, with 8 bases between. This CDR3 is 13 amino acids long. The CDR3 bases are TGTGCCATCAGTGTCCCGGGACAAGAGACCCAGTACTTC. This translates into CAISVPGQETQYF.

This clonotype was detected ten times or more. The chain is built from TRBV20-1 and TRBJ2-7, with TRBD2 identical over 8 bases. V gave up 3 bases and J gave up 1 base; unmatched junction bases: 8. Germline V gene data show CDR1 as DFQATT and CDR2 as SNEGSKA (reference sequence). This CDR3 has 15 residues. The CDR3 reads CSASPRREVSYEQYF. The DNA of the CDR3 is TGCAGTGCTAGCCCCAGGCGGGAGGTTTCCTACGAGCAGTACTTC.

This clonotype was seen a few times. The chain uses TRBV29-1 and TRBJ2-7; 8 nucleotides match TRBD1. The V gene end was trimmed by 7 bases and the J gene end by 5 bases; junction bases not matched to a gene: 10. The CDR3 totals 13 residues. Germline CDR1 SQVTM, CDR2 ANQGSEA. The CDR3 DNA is TGCAGCGCCCGCCGGACAGGGCGGCACGAGCAGTACTTC. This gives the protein CSARRTGRHEQYF.

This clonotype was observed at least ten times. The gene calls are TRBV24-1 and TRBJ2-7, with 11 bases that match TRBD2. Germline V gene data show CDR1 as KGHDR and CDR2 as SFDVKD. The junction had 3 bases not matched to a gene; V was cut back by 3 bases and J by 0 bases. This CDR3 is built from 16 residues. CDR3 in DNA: TGTGCCACCAGTGATAAAACTAGCGGGAGCTCCTACGAGCAGTACTTC. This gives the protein CATSDKTSGSSYEQYF.